The 8 T cell receptor beta chains reported below all come from one sample, sequenced in a study of cytomegalovirus exposure and HLA in healthy donors. PCR amplification relied on 60 Vbeta primers (plus 13 Jbeta primers). Measured with immunoSEQ multiplex PCR; TCRdb has only the in-frame clones, and not every one. The sample consists of some 120,000 clones, 81% of them appearing once. Material: PBMCs. Receptor source: a woman aged 25 to 39 in good health and CMV-seronegative.

V and J are TRBV18 and TRBJ2-3; 7 bases fit TRBD1. The J segment lost 0 bases and the V segment lost 4 bases, leaving 7 bases of the junction unmatched. CDR1 is KGHSH and CDR2 is LQKENI in the germline V gene. This CDR3 has 16 amino acids. In DNA, the CDR3 is TGTGCCAGCTCACGGCCCGGGACAGCAAGCACAGATACGCAGTATTTT. This gives the protein CASSRPGTASTDTQYF. Variable domain in full (rest from reference TRBV18 and TRBJ2-3): NAGVMQNPRHLVRRRGQEARLRCSPMKGHSHVYWYRQLPEEGLKFMVYLQKENIIDESGMPKERFSAEFPKEGPSILRIQQVVRGDSAAYFCASSRPGTASTDTQYFGPGTRLTVL.

This chain uses TRBV2 with TRBJ1-4; the match to TRBD1 covers 7 bases. The V segment lost 7 bases and the J segment 6 bases; nucleotides outside the gene matches: 8. The CDR3 spans 14 residues. Germline CDR1 SNHLY, CDR2 FYNNEI. The CDR3: CASTRGQGDEKLFF. CDR3 DNA: TGTGCCAGCACGCGTGGGCAGGGGGATGAAAAACTGTTTTTT. Supplemented by reference TRBV2 and TRBJ1-4, the full variable domain reads EPEVTQTPSHQVTQMGQEVILRCVPISNHLYFYWYRQILGQKVEFLVSFYNNEISEKSEIFDDQFSVERPDGSNFTLKIRSTKLEDSAMYFCASTRGQGDEKLFFGSGTQLSVL.

The chain joins TRBV29-1 to TRBJ2-2; 8 positions match TRBD1. This CDR3 comprises 18 residues. The junction had 15 bases not matched to a gene; V was cut back by 2 bases and J by 4 bases. Germline values: CDR1 SQVTM, CDR2 ANQGSEA. The CDR3 nucleotides are TGCAGCGTTGAAATTGATGCCCGATGGACAGGGAGCACCGGGGAGCTGTTTTTT. This encodes CSVEIDARWTGSTGELFF.

The chain is built from TRBV19 and TRBJ2-3, with D perhaps matching TRBD2 (6 bases). V was trimmed by 0 bases and J by 0 bases, leaving 22 bases between them. Germline V gene lookup returns CDR1 LNHDA and CDR2 SQIVND (reference sequence). The CDR3 spans 20 residues. CDR3 sequence reads: CASSIDPPGLTITSTDTQYF. CDR3 DNA: TGTGCCAGTAGTATAGATCCCCCGGGACTTACAATTACTAGCACAGATACGCAGTATTTT.

J is TRBJ2-1 and V is TRBV11-3; 12 positions agree with TRBD2. Losses at the gene ends were 1 base for V and 10 bases for J; bases not matched to a gene: 5. The CDR3 is 15 residues long. CDR1 is SGHNT, CDR2 YENEEA, per germline. The DNA for the CDR3 is TGTGCCAGCAGCTTAGGACTAGCGGGAGTTCGAGAGCAGTTCTTC. The encoded protein is CASSLGLAGVREQFF.

As concerns this clone: Compared with germline, one end of the junction differs, possibly owing to a read error. This chain uses TRBV7-7 with TRBJ2-2, with a tentative D call TRBD2 (8 bases). The CDR3 contains 15 residues. CDR1 is SSHAT, CDR2 FNYEAQ, per germline (reference sequence). The CDR3 nucleotides are TGTGCTAGCAGCTACGGGAGGGGGCGAACCGGGGAGCTGTTTTTT. This sequence encodes CASSYGRGRTGELFF.

This clone was counted only a few times. The genes are TRBV5-1 and TRBJ1-1, with D uncertain. V lost 0 bases and J 8 bases, leaving 14 bases between the germline ends. Germline CDR1 reads SGHRS; CDR2 reads YFSETQ. This CDR3 has 14 amino acids. CDR3 DNA: TGCGCCAGCAGCTTGGCCCTCACAGCCGGAGAAGCTTTCTTT. This sequence encodes CASSLALTAGEAFF.

The chain uses TRBV28 and TRBJ2-7; tentative D call: TRBD1 (6 bases). Germline assignment: CDR1 MDHEN and CDR2 SYDVKM. The CDR3 length is 13 residues. Trimming shortened V by 10 bases and J by 0 bases, and 13 bases separated the two germline ends. CDR3 DNA: TGTGCCATCCAGGGGAGCAGCTCCTACGAGCAGTACTTC. It specifies CAIQGSSSYEQYF.